The clone carrying this TCR beta chain has more than one count but fewer than ten. This sample was taken from a study of regulatory T cells in long-lasting Graves disease. For TCR beta, libraries came from iRepertoire HTBI primers and Arm-PCR of CDR3 regions. In the authors' workflow: Across the samples, identification revealed approximately 66 TRBV and around 13 TRBJ segments. TCRdb recomputed calls from the multiplex PCR reads with MiXCR, one row per CDR3 protein. The V and J calls follow TCRdb's processing rather than the paper's. The sample has roughly 500,000 distinct CDR3 sequences; more than 20% are singletons. The length of the CDR3 is 18 residues. The V gene's germline CDR1 is DFQATT and CDR2 SNEGSKA (reference sequence). V shed 6 bases, J shed 0 bases, and the junction held 12 bases outside the gene matches. Time point of the sample: persistent/refractory GD, antithyroid drugs over 5 years with positive TRAb. PBMC-derived RNA was used for the TCR library.

This TCR was sampled from a female donor with Graves disease. The chain carries TRBV20-1 and TRBJ2-2; 11 positions agree with TRBD2. Sequences were derived from peripheral blood mononuclear cells (PBMCs), sampled when the disease was refractory, from a patient treated with antithyroid drugs. The CDR3 DNA sequence: TGCAGTGCCGCACCGGGACTAGCGGCAGTTACGAACACCGGGGAGCTGTTTTTT. Translated: CSAAPGLAAVTNTGELFF.